These T cell receptor beta chains were read from a single sample in a study of blood T cell repertoires in COVID-19. Measured with immunoSEQ multiplex PCR; TCRdb has only the in-frame clones, and not every one. Among 290,000 or so clones, 75% to 90% were seen once, and the ten largest hold roughly 2.3%. Specimen: peripheral blood. These TCRs come from a man between 18 and 29 years old with active or convalescent COVID-19. Both conserved end residues are trimmed from each CDR3. The order of the fields is J gene, V gene, CDR3 length, CDR3 protein.

j_gene: TRBJ2-7; v_gene: TRBV7-2; len: 11; CDR3aa: ASSLEWLGEQY
j_gene: TRBJ2-7; v_gene: TRBV4-1; len: 16; CDR3aa: ASSQVSSGRTLGDEQY
j_gene: TRBJ2-7; v_gene: TRBV20-1; len: 13; CDR3aa: SASRGASGTYEQY
j_gene: TRBJ2-7; v_gene: TRBV5-6; len: 10; CDR3aa: ASSVSGYEQY
j_gene: TRBJ1-2; v_gene: TRBV4-2; len: 17; CDR3aa: ASSQEGGGKGPPNYGYT
j_gene: TRBJ1-2; v_gene: TRBV9; len: 14; CDR3aa: ASSVNPGGRASGYT
j_gene: TRBJ1-4; v_gene: TRBV3-1/TRBV3-2; len: 17; CDR3aa: ASRDRPRDSQSGNEKLF
j_gene: TRBJ2-1; v_gene: TRBV6-5; len: 11; CDR3aa: ASSRKGGHEQF
j_gene: TRBJ2-1; v_gene: TRBV10-1; len: 13; CDR3aa: ASSNPGLANNEQF
j_gene: TRBJ2-7; v_gene: TRBV27; len: 11; CDR3aa: ASRGQGTYEQY
j_gene: TRBJ1-2; v_gene: TRBV6-5; len: 11; CDR3aa: ASSHGQAGGYT
j_gene: TRBJ2-7; v_gene: TRBV6-5; len: 12; CDR3aa: ASKDDRGLHEQY
j_gene: TRBJ1-6; v_gene: TRBV6-2/TRBV6-3; len: 15; CDR3aa: ASSSITGDLWNSPLH
j_gene: TRBJ2-7; v_gene: TRBV5-4; len: 13; CDR3aa: ASSLTGTGGYEQY
j_gene: TRBJ1-3; v_gene: TRBV3-1/TRBV3-2; len: 12; CDR3aa: ASHQGRPGNTIY
j_gene: TRBJ2-2; v_gene: TRBV18; len: 15; CDR3aa: ASSPQAPGGNTGELF
j_gene: TRBJ2-1; v_gene: TRBV24-1; len: 13; CDR3aa: ATSDTGTTNNEQF
j_gene: TRBJ1-1; v_gene: TRBV7-2; len: 13; CDR3aa: ASSTRTPRSTEAF
j_gene: TRBJ2-5; v_gene: TRBV19; len: 13; CDR3aa: ASSSGTSGSETQY
j_gene: TRBJ2-1; v_gene: TRBV7-9; len: 13; CDR3aa: ASSYPGLAVGEQF
j_gene: TRBJ2-1; v_gene: TRBV12-5; len: 13; CDR3aa: ASGFGLAGVLEQF
j_gene: TRBJ2-2; v_gene: TRBV4-1; len: 18; CDR3aa: ASSQDLLSGLLMGTGELF
j_gene: TRBJ1-4; v_gene: TRBV18; len: 16; CDR3aa: ASSPPGTGSATNEKLF
j_gene: TRBJ2-5; v_gene: TRBV3-1/TRBV3-2; len: 11; CDR3aa: ASSQRGGKTQY
j_gene: TRBJ2-7; v_gene: TRBV5-1; len: 14; CDR3aa: ASRPPGLAGGHEQY
j_gene: TRBJ2-1; v_gene: TRBV5-1; len: 12; CDR3aa: ASSLAPGHNEQF
j_gene: TRBJ2-2; v_gene: TRBV11-2; len: 12; CDR3aa: ASSLGGPGGELF
j_gene: TRBJ2-1; v_gene: TRBV10-3; len: 12; CDR3aa: AIRQAGEENEQF
j_gene: TRBJ1-5; v_gene: TRBV6-4; len: 16; CDR3aa: ASSDLRDRWGFNQPQH
j_gene: TRBJ2-2; v_gene: TRBV24-1; len: 12; CDR3aa: ATSDLETQGELF
j_gene: TRBJ1-1; v_gene: TRBV18; len: 13; CDR3aa: ASSPPSGLGTEAF
j_gene: TRBJ1-1; v_gene: TRBV10-2; len: 12; CDR3aa: ASSDGQGHTEAF
j_gene: TRBJ2-1; v_gene: TRBV18; len: 12; CDR3aa: ASSPQGVGNEQF
j_gene: TRBJ1-6; v_gene: TRBV6-5; len: 14; CDR3aa: ASSYATGLPGSPLH
j_gene: TRBJ1-5; v_gene: TRBV28; len: 14; CDR3aa: ASSSPDSQLAKPQH
j_gene: TRBJ1-2; v_gene: TRBV7-8; len: 12; CDR3aa: ASIGSHAPYGYT
j_gene: TRBJ2-1; v_gene: TRBV5-4; len: 14; CDR3aa: ASSHGGSGAYNEQF
j_gene: TRBJ1-2; v_gene: TRBV29-1; len: 12; CDR3aa: SVECAFPARGYT
j_gene: TRBJ2-3; v_gene: TRBV27; len: 12; CDR3aa: ASSRTGFTDTQY
j_gene: TRBJ1-2; v_gene: TRBV4-1; len: 15; CDR3aa: ASSQDVPVAGGYGYT
j_gene: TRBJ2-1; v_gene: TRBV18; len: 12; CDR3aa: ASSRDGLRNEQF
j_gene: TRBJ2-7; v_gene: TRBV19; len: 13; CDR3aa: ASSTQAGPPVEQY